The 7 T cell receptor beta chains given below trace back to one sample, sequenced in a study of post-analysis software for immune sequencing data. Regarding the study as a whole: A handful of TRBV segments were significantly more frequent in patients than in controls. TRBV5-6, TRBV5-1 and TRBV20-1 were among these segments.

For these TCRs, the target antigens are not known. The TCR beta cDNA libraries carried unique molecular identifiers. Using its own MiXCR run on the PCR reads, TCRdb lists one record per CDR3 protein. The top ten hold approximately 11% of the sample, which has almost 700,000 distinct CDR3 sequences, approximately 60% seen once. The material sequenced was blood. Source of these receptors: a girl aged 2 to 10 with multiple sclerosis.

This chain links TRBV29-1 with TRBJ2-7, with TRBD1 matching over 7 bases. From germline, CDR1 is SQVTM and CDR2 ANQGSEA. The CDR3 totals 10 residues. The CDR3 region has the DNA TGCAGATGGACAGGCTACGAGCAGTACTTC. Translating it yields CRWTGYEQYF.

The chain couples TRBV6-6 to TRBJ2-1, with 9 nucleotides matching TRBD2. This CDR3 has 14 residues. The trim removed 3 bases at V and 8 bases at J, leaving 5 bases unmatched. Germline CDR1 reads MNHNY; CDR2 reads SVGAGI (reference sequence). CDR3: CASSYGGGGDEQFF. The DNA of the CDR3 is TGTGCCAGCAGTTATGGAGGCGGGGGGGATGAGCAGTTCTTC.

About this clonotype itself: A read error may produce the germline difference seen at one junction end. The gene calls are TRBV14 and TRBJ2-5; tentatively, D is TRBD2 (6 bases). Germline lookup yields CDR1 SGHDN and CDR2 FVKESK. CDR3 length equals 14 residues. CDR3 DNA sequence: TGTGCCAACAGCCAAGAGGCGTATGGGGAGGCCCAGTACTTC. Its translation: CANSQEAYGEAQYF.

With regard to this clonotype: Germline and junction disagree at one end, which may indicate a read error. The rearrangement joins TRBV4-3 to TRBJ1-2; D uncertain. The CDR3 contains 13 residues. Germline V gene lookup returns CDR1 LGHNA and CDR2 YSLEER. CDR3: CASGQNSLYGYTF. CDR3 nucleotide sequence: TGCGCCAGCGGCCAGAACAGTCTGTATGGCTACACCTTC.

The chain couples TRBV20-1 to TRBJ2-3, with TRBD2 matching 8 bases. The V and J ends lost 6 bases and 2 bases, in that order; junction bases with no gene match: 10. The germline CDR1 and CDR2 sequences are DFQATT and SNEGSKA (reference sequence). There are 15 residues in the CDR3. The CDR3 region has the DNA TGCAGTGCCGCCGTGAGCGGGGGAGTCACAGATACGCAGTATTTT. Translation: CSAAVSGGVTDTQYF.

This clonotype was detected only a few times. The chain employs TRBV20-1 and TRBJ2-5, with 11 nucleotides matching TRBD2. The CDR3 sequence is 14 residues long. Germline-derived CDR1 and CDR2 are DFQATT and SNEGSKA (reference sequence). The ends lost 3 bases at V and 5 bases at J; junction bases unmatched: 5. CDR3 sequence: CSARTSGTGETQYF. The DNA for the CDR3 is TGCAGTGCTAGGACTAGCGGGACTGGGGAGACCCAGTACTTC.

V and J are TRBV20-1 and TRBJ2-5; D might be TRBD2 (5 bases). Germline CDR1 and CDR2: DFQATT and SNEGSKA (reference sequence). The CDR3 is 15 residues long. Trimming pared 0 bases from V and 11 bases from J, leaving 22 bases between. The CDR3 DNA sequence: TGCAGTGCTAGAGATAGTGGGAGTATCGTCGGGGAGCAGTACTTC. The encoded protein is CSARDSGSIVGEQYF.